The 18 T cell receptor beta chains reported below all come from one sample, sequenced in a study of cytomegalovirus exposure and HLA in healthy donors. PCR employed 60 Vbeta and 13 Jbeta primers. Data came from immunoSEQ multiplex PCR; TCRdb stores just in-frame clones and leaves some out. Among around 100,000 clones listed, roughly three quarters were seen once. Sequencing used PBMCs. These receptors were collected from a female donor in good health and CMV-seropositive.

In regard to this clone: A much larger clone lies one base from this, so it may be a read error. This rearrangement joins TRBV30 to TRBJ1-1; weak D call: TRBD1 (6 bases). This CDR3 is 12 amino acids long. In germline, CDR1 is GTSNPN, CDR2 SVGIG (reference sequence). CDR3 sequence: CAWGVLGHRAFF. In nucleotides, the CDR3 is TGTGCCTGGGGTGTTCTGGGACACAGGGCTTTCTTT.

The chain has TRBV6-6 and TRBJ1-1, with D tentatively TRBD1 (5 bases). Germline V gene lookup returns CDR1 MNHNY and CDR2 SVGAGI (reference sequence). The CDR3 is made up of 14 amino acids. Between the trimmed V and J ends, which lost 5 bases and 4 bases, there was a span of 14 bases. CDR3 sequence (DNA): TGTGCCAGCAGTAAACCTACAGGATCCACTGAAGCTTTCTTT. The encoded protein is CASSKPTGSTEAFF.

This sequence joins TRBV5-1 and TRBJ2-2; the D gene is possibly TRBD1 (5 bases). The germline gives CDR1 SGHRS, CDR2 YFSETQ. V was shortened by 1 base and J by 4 bases, with 14 bases between the two germline ends. There are 16 residues in the CDR3. The CDR3 bases are TGCGCCAGCAGCTTGCAGTCCAGGGTCAGCACCGGGGAGCTGTTTTTT. Translated, it gives CASSLQSRVSTGELFF.

The V and J genes are TRBV19 and TRBJ1-2; 11 bases line up with TRBD1. V was clipped by 7 bases and J by 8 bases; unmatched bases: 6. The CDR3 has 13 residues. Germline V lookup: CDR1 LNHDA, CDR2 SQIVND (reference sequence). CDR3 region: CASIGQGAGGYTF. The DNA for the CDR3 is TGTGCCAGTATCGGACAGGGGGCTGGGGGCTACACCTTC.

The chain recombines TRBV15 with TRBJ2-7; TRBD1 might be the D (5 bases). Germline V gene lookup returns CDR1 LNHNV and CDR2 YYDKDF (reference sequence). CDR3 size: 14 residues. The V end lost 8 bases, the J end lost 0 bases, and 14 bases lay between the germline ends. Here the CDR3 DNA reads TGTGCCACCTCCGACAGTCCCCCCTCCTACGAGCAGTACTTC. Translating gives CATSDSPPSYEQYF.

J is TRBJ1-6 and V is TRBV19; TRBD1 aligns across 10 bases. The germline V gene encodes CDR1 LNHDA and CDR2 SQIVND (reference sequence). V was clipped by 5 bases and J by 6 bases; unmatched bases: 4. CDR3 length: 15 amino acids. CDR3 region: CASSFGTGANSPLHF. Written as DNA, the CDR3 is TGTGCCAGTAGTTTCGGGACAGGGGCTAATTCACCCCTCCACTTT.

The chain links TRBV19 to TRBJ2-6, with TRBD1 as a possible D gene (6 bases). The germline V gene encodes CDR1 LNHDA and CDR2 SQIVND (reference sequence). V was trimmed by 7 bases and J by 4 bases, leaving 20 bases between them. The CDR3 has 17 amino acids. CDR3 region: CASTPFSTGPGANVLTF. CDR3 DNA sequence: TGTGCCAGTACCCCCTTCTCAACAGGGCCAGGGGCCAACGTCCTGACTTTC.

The gene calls are TRBV6-5 and TRBJ1-1, with D hard to call. The CDR3 sequence is 14 residues long. Germline-derived CDR1 and CDR2 are MNHEY and SVGAGI. Trimming left V 1 base short and J 8 bases short, with 14 bases between. CDR3 sequence reads: CASSYYTGAQEAFF. The DNA for the CDR3 is TGTGCCAGCAGTTACTACACCGGAGCCCAAGAAGCTTTCTTT.

This clone was observed a handful of times. The chain has TRBV21-1 and TRBJ2-5; no DNA check was done on the table's D call, TRBD1. TRBV21-1 is shown as a pseudogene. This CDR3 is built from 15 residues. The CDR3 bases are TGTGCCAGCAGCATTAGACAGGCCCTCCAAGAGACCCAGTACTTC. It specifies CASSIRQALQETQYF.

CDR3 nucleotide sequence: TGCAGCGTTTCTAGGACAGGGGGCACTGAAGCTTTCTTT. Protein product: CSVSRTGGTEAFF. V and J are TRBV29-1 and TRBJ1-1, with 10 nucleotides matching TRBD1. The V segment lost 5 bases and the J segment 4 bases; nucleotides outside the gene matches: 4. CDR3 length equals 13 residues. Germline values: CDR1 SQVTM, CDR2 ANQGSEA. The whole variable domain, filled in from reference TRBV29-1 and TRBJ1-1, reads SAVISQKPSRDICQRGTSLTIQCQVDSQVTMMFWYRQQPGQSLTLIATANQGSEATYESGFVIDKFPISRPNLTFSTLTVSNMSPEDSSIYLCSVSRTGGTEAFFGQGTRLTVV.

The V and J genes are TRBV5-1 and TRBJ1-1; D unclear. Germline lookup yields CDR1 SGHRS and CDR2 YFSETQ. This CDR3 region has 13 residues. V lost 0 bases and J lost 3, with 6 bases in between. CDR3 DNA: TGCGCCAGCAGCTTGGCCTTCGACACTGAAGCTTTCTTT. Encoded protein: CASSLAFDTEAFF. The whole variable domain, remainder taken from reference TRBV5-1 and TRBJ1-1, is KAGVTQTPRYLIKTRGQQVTLSCSPISGHRSVSWYQQTPGQGLQFLFEYFSETQRNKGNFPGRFSGRQFSNSRSEMNVSTLELGDSALYLCASSLAFDTEAFFGQGTRLTVV.

The chain has TRBV5-6 and TRBJ1-1, with a possible D match to TRBD1 (6 bases). CDR3 length: 14 amino acids. Trimming removed 5 bases from V and 0 bases from J, with 11 bases in between. Germline V gene data show CDR1 as SGHDT and CDR2 as YYEEEE. The CDR3 sequence: CASRDSLMNTEAFF. CDR3 in DNA: TGTGCCAGCAGGGACAGCCTCATGAACACTGAAGCTTTCTTT.

This chain connects TRBV6-1 to TRBJ1-1; D remains unclear. Trimming stripped 3 bases from V and 1 base from J, with 18 bases between. Germline CDR1 MNHNS, CDR2 SASEGT. The length of the CDR3 is 17 residues. CDR3: CASSETYLTTENTEAFF. The CDR3 nucleotides are TGTGCCAGCAGTGAGACTTACCTCACGACCGAGAACACTGAAGCTTTCTTT.

About this clone: The junction departs from the called germline gene at one end, perhaps through a read error. The CDR3 DNA is TGTGCCAGCAGCCTAGCGGGAGGCCAAGGGCCCGGGGAGCTGTTTTTT. It translates to CASSLAGGQGPGELFF. The chain is built from TRBV7-2 and TRBJ2-2; 11 nucleotides match TRBD2. In germline, CDR1 is SGHTA, CDR2 FQGNSA. The CDR3 is 16 amino acids.

The chain employs TRBV28 and TRBJ1-2, with TRBD1 matching 7 bases. The V gene's germline CDR1 is MDHEN and CDR2 SYDVKM. The CDR3 extends over 16 amino acids. J lost 2 bases, V lost 3 bases, and 9 bases had no gene match. The CDR3 DNA reads as TGTGCCAGCAGTTTCGTGGACAGGATAGGGAACTATGGCTACACCTTC. Translating it yields CASSFVDRIGNYGYTF.

This sequence joins TRBV9 and TRBJ1-6; TRBD1 might be the D (6 bases). Germline V gene data show CDR1 as SGDLS and CDR2 as YYNGEE. This CDR3 is built from 13 residues. The germline V and J ends were trimmed by 5 bases and 7 bases, with 10 bases remaining between them. The CDR3 loop is CASRATGNSPLHF. The CDR3 nucleotides read TGTGCCAGCAGGGCCACAGGGAATTCACCCCTCCACTTT. The variable domain in full, with the rest retrieved from reference TRBV9 and TRBJ1-6, is DSGVTQTPKHLITATGQRVTLRCSPRSGDLSVYWYQQSLDQGLQFLIQYYNGEERAKGNILERFSAQQFPDLHSELNLSSLELGDSALYFCASRATGNSPLHFGNGTRLTVT.

The V call is TRBV18, the J call TRBJ2-3; no clear D gene. V gave up 3 bases and J gave up 3 bases, with 10 bases separating them. The germline gives CDR1 KGHSH, CDR2 LQKENI. This CDR3 region has 14 residues. CDR3 sequence (DNA): TGTGCCAGCTCACCCCTAGAGAGGACAGATACGCAGTATTTT. Translated: CASSPLERTDTQYF.

Notes on this clone: The junction departs from germline at one end; a sequencing error may be responsible. The sample carries other DNA sequences with the same CDR3. The chain uses TRBV14 and TRBJ2-7; 10 bases agree with TRBD1. CDR3 size: 15 residues. Germline values: CDR1 SGHDN, CDR2 FVKESK. The CDR3 region has the DNA TGCGCCAGCAGCCAAGGACAGGGGGAGTATAGTGTGCAGTACTTC. Translating it yields CASSQGQGEYSVQYF.